This T cell receptor beta chain was sequenced for a study of T cell responses to AZD1222 COVID-19 vaccine. Overall study results and limits: Spike-specific TCR breadth and depth rose after two AZD1222 doses. There were vaccine-associated CD4 TCRs across spike, dominant at 160-218 and 743-854.

With respect to this clone: Its specificity is not known.

Sequencing was performed with immunoSEQ multiplex PCR; in TCRdb, only in-frame clones are kept and a portion is missing. Counted here are about 67,000 clones, roughly 80% occurring once; the ten biggest clones make up around 20%. Trimming left V 4 bases short and J 0 bases short, with 6 bases between. Germline V lookup: CDR1 SQVTM, CDR2 ANQGSEA. CDR3 length equals 12 residues. The chain combines TRBV29-1 with TRBJ1-2; D is unclear. The TCR was taken from an adult in good health. Sequenced here: peripheral blood, sampled on day 0 of AZD1222 vaccination. CDR3 region: CSVAGSNYGYTF. CDR3 in DNA: TGCAGCGTTGCGGGTTCTAACTATGGCTACACCTTC. The variable domain in full, completed from reference TRBV29-1 and TRBJ1-2, reads SAVISQKPSRDICQRGTSLTIQCQVDSQVTMMFWYRQQPGQSLTLIATANQGSEATYESGFVIDKFPISRPNLTFSTLTVSNMSPEDSSIYLCSVAGSNYGYTFGSGTRLTVV.